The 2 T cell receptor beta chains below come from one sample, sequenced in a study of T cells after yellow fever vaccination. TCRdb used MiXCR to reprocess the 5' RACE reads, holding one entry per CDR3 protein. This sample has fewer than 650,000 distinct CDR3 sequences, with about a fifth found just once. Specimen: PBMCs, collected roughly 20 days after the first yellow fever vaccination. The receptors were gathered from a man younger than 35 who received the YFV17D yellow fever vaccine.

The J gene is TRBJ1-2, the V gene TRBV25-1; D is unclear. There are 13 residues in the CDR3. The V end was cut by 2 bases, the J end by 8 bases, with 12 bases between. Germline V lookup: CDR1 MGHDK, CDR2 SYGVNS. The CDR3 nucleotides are TGTGCCAGCAGTGAAAACCCGGGTTCGGGCTACACCTTC. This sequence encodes CASSENPGSGYTF.

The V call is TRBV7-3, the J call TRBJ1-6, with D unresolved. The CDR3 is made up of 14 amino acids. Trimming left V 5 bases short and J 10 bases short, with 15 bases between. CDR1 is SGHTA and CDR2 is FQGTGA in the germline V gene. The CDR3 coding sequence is TGTGCCAGCAGCCCTGCTGGCATGGGGTCACCCCTCCACTTT. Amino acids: CASSPAGMGSPLHF.